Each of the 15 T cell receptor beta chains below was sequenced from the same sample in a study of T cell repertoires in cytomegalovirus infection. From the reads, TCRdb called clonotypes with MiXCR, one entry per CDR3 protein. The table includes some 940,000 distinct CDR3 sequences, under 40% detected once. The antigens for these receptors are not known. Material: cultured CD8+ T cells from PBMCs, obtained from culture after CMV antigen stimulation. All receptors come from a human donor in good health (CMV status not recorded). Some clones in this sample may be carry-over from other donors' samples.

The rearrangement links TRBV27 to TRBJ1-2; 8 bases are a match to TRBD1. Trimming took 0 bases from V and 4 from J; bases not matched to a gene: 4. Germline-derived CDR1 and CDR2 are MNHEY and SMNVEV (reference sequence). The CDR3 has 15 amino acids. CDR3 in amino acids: CASSLSAGGVYGYTF. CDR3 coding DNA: TGTGCCAGCAGTTTATCTGCAGGGGGCGTCTATGGCTACACCTTC.

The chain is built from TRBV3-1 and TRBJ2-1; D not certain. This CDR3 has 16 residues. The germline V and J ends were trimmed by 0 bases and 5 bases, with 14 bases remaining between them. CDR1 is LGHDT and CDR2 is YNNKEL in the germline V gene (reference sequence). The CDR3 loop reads CASSQDPLGRNNEQFF. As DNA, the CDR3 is TGTGCCAGCAGCCAAGATCCACTTGGTAGAAACAATGAGCAGTTCTTC.

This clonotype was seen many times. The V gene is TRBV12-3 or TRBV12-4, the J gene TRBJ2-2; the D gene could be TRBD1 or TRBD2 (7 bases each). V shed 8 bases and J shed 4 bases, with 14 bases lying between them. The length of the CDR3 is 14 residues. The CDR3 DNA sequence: TGTGCCAGCTCGACCAGGGGGGGCACCGGGGAGCTGTTTTTT. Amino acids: CASSTRGGTGELFF.

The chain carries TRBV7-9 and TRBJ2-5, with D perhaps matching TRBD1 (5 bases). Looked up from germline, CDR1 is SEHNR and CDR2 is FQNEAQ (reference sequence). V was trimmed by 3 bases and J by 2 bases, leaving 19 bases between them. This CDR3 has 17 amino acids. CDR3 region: CASSLAVGLLDQETQYF. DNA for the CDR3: TGTGCCAGCAGCTTGGCGGTGGGGCTCCTCGATCAAGAGACCCAGTACTTC.

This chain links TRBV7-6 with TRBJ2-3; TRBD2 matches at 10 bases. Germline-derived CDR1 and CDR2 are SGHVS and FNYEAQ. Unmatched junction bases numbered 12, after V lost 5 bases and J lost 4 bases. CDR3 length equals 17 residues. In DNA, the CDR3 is TGTGCCAGCAGCCTAAACCAAGCGGGGGGGCCCCCAGATACGCAGTATTTT. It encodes CASSLNQAGGPPDTQYF.

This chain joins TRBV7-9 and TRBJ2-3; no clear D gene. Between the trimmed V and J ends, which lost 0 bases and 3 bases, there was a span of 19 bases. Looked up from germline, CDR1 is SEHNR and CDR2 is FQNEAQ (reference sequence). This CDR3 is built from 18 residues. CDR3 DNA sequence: TGTGCCAGCAGCTTAGCTCTCCAGACCTTGGGATTTACAGATACGCAGTATTTT. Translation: CASSLALQTLGFTDTQYF.

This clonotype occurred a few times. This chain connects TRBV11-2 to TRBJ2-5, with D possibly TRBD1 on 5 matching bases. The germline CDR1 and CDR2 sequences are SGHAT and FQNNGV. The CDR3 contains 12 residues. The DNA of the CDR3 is TGTGCGGTGACAGTCCCTCCCGAGACCCAGTACTTC. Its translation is CAVTVPPETQYF.

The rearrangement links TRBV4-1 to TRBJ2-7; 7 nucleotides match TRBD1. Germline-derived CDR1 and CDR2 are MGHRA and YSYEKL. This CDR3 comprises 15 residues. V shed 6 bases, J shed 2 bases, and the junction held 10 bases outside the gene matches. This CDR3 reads CASSVSWDSTYEQYV. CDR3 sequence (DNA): TGCGCCAGCAGTGTCTCGTGGGACAGCACCTACGAGCAGTACGTC.

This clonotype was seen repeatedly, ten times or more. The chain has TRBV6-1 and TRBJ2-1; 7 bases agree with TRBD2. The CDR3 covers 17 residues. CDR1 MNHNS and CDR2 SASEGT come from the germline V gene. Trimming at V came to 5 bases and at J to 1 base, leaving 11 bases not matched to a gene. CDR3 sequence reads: CASSKDRGGFSYNEQFF. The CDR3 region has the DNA TGTGCCAGCAGTAAGGATCGGGGAGGGTTTTCCTACAATGAGCAGTTCTTC.

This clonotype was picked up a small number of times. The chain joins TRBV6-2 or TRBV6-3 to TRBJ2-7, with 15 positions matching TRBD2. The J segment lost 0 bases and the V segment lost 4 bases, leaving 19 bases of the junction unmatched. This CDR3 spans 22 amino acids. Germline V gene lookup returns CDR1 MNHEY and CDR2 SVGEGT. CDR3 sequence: CASSFSPGTSGGSPSPSYEQYV. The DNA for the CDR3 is TGTGCCAGCAGTTTCTCCCCCGGGACTAGCGGGGGGTCTCCCTCTCCCTCCTACGAGCAGTACGTC.

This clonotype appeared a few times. The DNA for the CDR3 is TGTGCCAGCAGTTACTCATGGGGTGATGCCAAAAACATTCAGTACTTC. It yields the protein CASSYSWGDAKNIQYF. The chain is built from TRBV6-5 and TRBJ2-4; no reliable D call. The ends were cut back, 0 bases at V and 1 base at J, with 10 bases in the middle. CDR1 MNHEY and CDR2 SVGAGI come from the germline V gene. The CDR3 extends over 16 amino acids.

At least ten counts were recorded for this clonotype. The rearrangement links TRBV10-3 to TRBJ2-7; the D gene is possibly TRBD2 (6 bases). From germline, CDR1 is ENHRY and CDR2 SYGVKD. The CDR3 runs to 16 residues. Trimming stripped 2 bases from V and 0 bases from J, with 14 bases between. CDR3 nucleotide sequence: TGTGCCATCAGTGAGGGTCTTAGCGGTTCCTCCTACGAGCAGTACTTC. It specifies CAISEGLSGSSYEQYF.

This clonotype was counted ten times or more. The CDR3: CASSTMDKINTEAFF. In DNA, the CDR3 is TGTGCCAGCAGCACCATGGACAAGATTAACACTGAAGCTTTCTTT. The chain employs TRBV7-2 and TRBJ1-1; TRBD1 is a possible D gene (5 bases). Germline-derived CDR1 and CDR2 are SGHTA and FQGNSA. V lost 5 bases to trimming and J lost 2 bases, with 15 bases between them. The CDR3 runs 15 residues.

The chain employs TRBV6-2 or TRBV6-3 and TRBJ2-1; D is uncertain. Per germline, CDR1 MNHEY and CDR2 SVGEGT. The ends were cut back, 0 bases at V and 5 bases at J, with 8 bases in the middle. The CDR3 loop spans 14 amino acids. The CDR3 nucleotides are TGTGCCAGCAGTTACTCGCGGACCGACAATGAGCAGTTCTTC. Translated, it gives CASSYSRTDNEQFF.

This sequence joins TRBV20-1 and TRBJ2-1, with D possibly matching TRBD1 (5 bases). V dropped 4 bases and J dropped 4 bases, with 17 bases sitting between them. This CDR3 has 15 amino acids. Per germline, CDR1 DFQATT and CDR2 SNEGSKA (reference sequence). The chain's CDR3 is CSATIGHRGYNEQFF. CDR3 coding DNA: TGCAGTGCTACGATAGGGCATAGGGGTTACAATGAGCAGTTCTTC.